This T cell receptor (beta chain) was found in a study of neurological immune-mediated disorders. Overall study results and limits: None of the CDR3 amino acid sequences of expanded clones were shared across subjects, and this suggested private repertoires in all groups. Multiple sclerosis patients had less TCR clonal expansion than even healthy controls, unlike HTLV-1-associated myelopathy.

The cDNA was generated by 5'RACE with 10-nucleotide random UMIs. TCRdb passed the 5' RACE reads through MiXCR, listing each CDR3 protein once. The data hold 55,000 to 75,000 distinct CDR3 sequences, with less than 5.5% observed a single time. This CDR3 is built from 14 residues. The unsorted libraries originated from 2 million PBMCs that had been stored at -80 C. Details on this clonotype: The antigen remains unidentified. Relative to the germline gene, one junction end is altered; a read error may explain this.

V and J are TRBV12-3 or TRBV12-4 and TRBJ1-6; 9 bases match TRBD1. The source is a woman in her 30s with multiple sclerosis. Sequenced: PBMCs. CDR3 amino acids: CASSPGTGNSPLNF. For the CDR3, the DNA is TGTGCCAGCAGTCCAGGGACAGGGAATTCACCCCTCAACTTT.